This record concerns one TCR beta chain sequence. These data come from a study of cytomegalovirus exposure and HLA in healthy donors. Study as a whole: From HLA-typed donors, an early data release held approximately 85 million unique TCRs.

The PCR employed 60 Vbeta primers together with 13 Jbeta primers. TCRdb keeps only in-frame clones here, not all; method: immunoSEQ multiplex PCR. The sample shows about 150,000 clones, about 75% of them seen only once. After removal of 4 bases from V and 2 bases from J, the junction contained 6 bases not matched to a gene. The CDR3 consists of 16 residues. Germline values: CDR1 SGHTA, CDR2 FQGNSA. Input material: PBMCs. V gene TRBV7-2 combines with J gene TRBJ2-4; 9 bases agree with TRBD2. The receptor's source is a male donor in good health and CMV-seronegative. CDR3 coding DNA: TGTGCCAGCAGCTCGGGACTAGCTGGGCCCAAAAACATTCAGTACTTC. Residues: CASSSGLAGPKNIQYF.